These 21 T cell receptor beta chains were sequenced from one sample in a study of CD8 T cells in Susac syndrome. RNA amounts of 0.5 to 1 ug underwent reverse transcription with random hexamers. TCRdb used MiXCR to reprocess the immunoSEQ multiplex PCR reads, holding one entry per CDR3 protein. The sample contains approximately 180,000 distinct CDR3 sequences, approximately 93% of which appear only once. Sequences were obtained from CD4+ T cells from PBMCs. Every receptor here comes from a human donor with multiple sclerosis.

The gene calls are TRBV5-6 and TRBJ1-2; D is possibly TRBD1 (6 bases). CDR1 is SGHDT and CDR2 is YYEEEE in the germline V gene. This CDR3 has 14 residues. Trimming removed 3 bases at V and 7 bases at J, with 16 bases between. The CDR3 here is CASSSVSLTGGYTF. CDR3 in DNA: TGTGCCAGCAGCTCCGTATCGTTGACAGGTGGCTACACCTTC.

The chain combines TRBV6-2 or TRBV6-3 with TRBJ1-2, with D possibly TRBD1 on 5 matching bases. CDR3 length equals 13 residues. Deletions cut 9 bases from V and 7 bases from J, with 18 bases between. Per the germline V gene, CDR1 is MNHEY and CDR2 is SVGEGT. DNA of the CDR3: TGTGCCAGTCTTCAGACGGGGGGGACTGGCTACACCTTC. This codes for CASLQTGGTGYTF.

The chain is built from TRBV18 and TRBJ2-7; D is ambiguous. Trimming removed 1 base from V and 5 bases from J, with 12 bases in between. Germline CDR1 KGHSH, CDR2 LQKENI. The CDR3 consists of 14 residues. DNA for the CDR3: TGTGCCAGCTCACCACGATCGGATTTCCACGAGCAGTACTTC. Amino acids: CASSPRSDFHEQYF.

The chain combines TRBV7-2 with TRBJ1-5, with 8 nucleotides matching TRBD1. Unmatched junction bases numbered 7, after V lost 5 bases and J lost 1 base. Germline CDR1 reads SGHTA; CDR2 reads FQGNSA. The CDR3 is 16 amino acids. CDR3 sequence reads: CASSPETGVSNQPQHF. DNA of the CDR3: TGTGCCAGCAGCCCTGAGACAGGGGTGAGCAATCAGCCCCAGCATTTT.

V and J are TRBV20-1 and TRBJ2-1; the match to TRBD2 covers 7 bases. The junction had 8 bases not matched to a gene; V was cut back by 6 bases and J by 9 bases. CDR3 length: 12 residues. The germline gives CDR1 DFQATT, CDR2 SNEGSKA (reference sequence). This CDR3 reads CSARTSITEQFF. The CDR3 DNA is TGCAGTGCCAGGACTAGTATCACTGAGCAGTTCTTC.

The chain uses TRBV29-1 and TRBJ2-7; the D is unclear. CDR1 is SQVTM, CDR2 ANQGSEA, per germline. The length of the CDR3 is 12 residues. The germline V and J ends were trimmed by 4 bases and 0 bases, with 7 bases remaining between them. The CDR3 sequence: CSVGSHSYEQYF. The CDR3 DNA follows: TGCAGCGTTGGGTCCCACTCCTACGAGCAGTACTTC.

The chain joins TRBV6-1 to TRBJ2-6; D uncertain. This CDR3 is built from 15 residues. Trimming pared 4 bases from V and 2 bases from J, leaving 9 bases between. CDR1 is MNHNS, CDR2 SASEGT, per germline. The CDR3 loop is CASSGQFAGANVLTF. The CDR3 DNA is TGTGCCAGCAGTGGGCAGTTTGCTGGGGCCAACGTCCTGACTTTC.

V and J are TRBV5-1 and TRBJ1-2, with 7 bases identical to TRBD1. The germline V gene has CDR1 SGHRS and CDR2 YFSETQ. This CDR3 is built from 13 residues. V shed 5 bases and J 8 bases; nucleotides not matched to a gene: 9. CDR3 protein: CASSPDRIWGYTF. The CDR3, as DNA: TGCGCCAGCAGTCCGGACAGGATTTGGGGCTACACCTTC.

The rearrangement links TRBV29-1 to TRBJ1-1, with D maybe TRBD1 (6 bases). Germline values: CDR1 SQVTM, CDR2 ANQGSEA. Between the trimmed V and J ends, which lost 5 bases and 6 bases, there was a span of 19 bases. The CDR3 consists of 14 residues. This CDR3 is CSVSTGQGWAEAFF. The CDR3 DNA reads TGCAGCGTTTCAACCGGGCAGGGGTGGGCTGAAGCTTTCTTT.

This clonotype was observed a single time. This CDR3 reads CASKPSGSQETQYF. Written as DNA, the CDR3 is TGTGCCAGCAAACCTTCGGGCAGCCAAGAGACCCAGTACTTC. The chain employs TRBV3-1 and TRBJ2-5; D remains unclear. CDR1 LGHDT and CDR2 YNNKEL come from the germline V gene (reference sequence). This CDR3 comprises 14 residues. The V and J ends lost 7 bases and 1 base respectively, with 13 bases between them.

The rearrangement joins TRBV24-1 to TRBJ2-3; 9 bases map to TRBD2. This CDR3 contains 15 residues. Germline trimming cut 3 bases from V and 4 bases from J; bases unmatched to any gene: 4. Germline CDR1 reads KGHDR; CDR2 reads SFDVKD. The CDR3 here is CATSDGAGGPDTQYF. The CDR3 bases are TGTGCCACCAGTGATGGGGCGGGAGGGCCAGATACGCAGTATTTT.

The chain uses TRBV10-3 and TRBJ2-2; D gene unclear. Trimming shortened V by 2 bases and J by 7 bases, and 5 bases separated the two germline ends. In germline, CDR1 is ENHRY, CDR2 SYGVKD. The CDR3 is made up of 12 amino acids. CDR3 DNA sequence: TGTGCCATCAGTGAGCAGGTCGGGGAGCTGTTTTTT. It is translated as CAISEQVGELFF.

The chain couples TRBV19 to TRBJ1-1; the D is unclear. From germline, CDR1 is LNHDA and CDR2 SQIVND (reference sequence). V shed 7 bases and J shed 1 base, with 13 bases lying between them. This CDR3 region has 14 residues. The CDR3 loop reads CASTLYGRNTEAFF. CDR3 DNA sequence: TGTGCCAGTACCCTTTACGGGAGGAACACTGAAGCTTTCTTT.

The V call is TRBV27, the J call TRBJ2-3; D is undetermined. Germline V gives CDR1 MNHEY, CDR2 SMNVEV (reference sequence). V was cut by 6 bases and J by 7 bases, with 17 bases left in between. This CDR3 comprises 14 residues. Here the CDR3 DNA reads TGTGCCAGCAGGGGAAATCTGGGATTTCATACGCAGTATTTT. The encoded protein is CASRGNLGFHTQYF.

The CDR3 sequence is CASSGGRDQPQHF. Here the CDR3 DNA reads TGTGCCAGCTCAGGGGGGCGCGATCAGCCCCAGCATTTT. This chain connects TRBV18 to TRBJ1-5; tentatively, D is TRBD1 (6 bases). This CDR3 has 13 residues. The V gene's germline CDR1 is KGHSH and CDR2 LQKENI. Trimming removed 5 bases at V and 5 bases at J, with 10 bases between.

The chain joins TRBV29-1 to TRBJ2-5; D is tentatively TRBD1 or TRBD2 (6 bases each). CDR1 and CDR2 from the germline V gene are SQVTM and ANQGSEA. The V and J ends lost 2 bases and 5 bases respectively, with 12 bases between them. This CDR3 spans 13 amino acids. The CDR3 reads CSVERGAGETQYF. CDR3 nucleotides: TGCAGCGTTGAAAGGGGGGCAGGGGAGACCCAGTACTTC.

The chain is built from TRBV27 and TRBJ2-3; tentative D call: TRBD1 (6 bases). Trimming removed 4 bases from V and 3 bases from J, with 20 bases in between. The germline CDR1 and CDR2 sequences are MNHEY and SMNVEV (reference sequence). CDR3 length: 17 amino acids. DNA for the CDR3: TGTGCCAGCAGTTCCCTCGGGGACAAGGGCGGGACAGATACGCAGTATTTT. It translates to CASSSLGDKGGTDTQYF.

The gene calls are TRBV3-1 and TRBJ2-1, with 9 bases fitting TRBD1. The junction had 9 bases not matched to a gene; V was cut back by 5 bases and J by 4 bases. The CDR3 extends over 16 amino acids. Germline V gene sequence: CDR1 LGHDT, CDR2 YNNKEL (reference sequence). CDR3 amino acids: CASSSPGTGLYNEQFF. CDR3 DNA sequence: TGTGCCAGCAGCTCTCCCGGGACAGGGCTTTACAATGAGCAGTTCTTC.

The gene calls are TRBV30 and TRBJ2-5; D is ambiguous. The CDR3 sequence is 12 residues long. Germline V gene data show CDR1 as GTSNPN and CDR2 as SVGIG (reference sequence). V was trimmed by 0 bases and J by 4 bases, leaving 6 bases between them. This CDR3 reads CAWSVRRETQYF. CDR3 in DNA: TGTGCCTGGAGTGTGCGAAGAGAGACCCAGTACTTC.

This clonotype was counted a single time. V is TRBV30 and J is TRBJ1-1; D possibly corresponds to TRBD1 (5 bases). Germline V gives CDR1 GTSNPN, CDR2 SVGIG (reference sequence). V was shortened by 0 bases and J by 0 bases, with 14 bases between the two germline ends. There are 16 residues in the CDR3. In DNA form, the CDR3 reads TGTGCCTGGAGTGTTCTTGGGACGCCCATGAACACTGAAGCTTTCTTT. Its protein is CAWSVLGTPMNTEAFF.

V usage is TRBV19 and J usage is TRBJ2-5; D is ambiguous. CDR3 size: 13 residues. Germline CDR1 reads LNHDA; CDR2 reads SQIVND (reference sequence). V lost 5 bases and J 5 bases, leaving 12 bases between the germline ends. CDR3 sequence: CASSYGRLETQYF. The CDR3 DNA follows: TGTGCCAGTAGTTACGGGCGCTTGGAGACCCAGTACTTC.